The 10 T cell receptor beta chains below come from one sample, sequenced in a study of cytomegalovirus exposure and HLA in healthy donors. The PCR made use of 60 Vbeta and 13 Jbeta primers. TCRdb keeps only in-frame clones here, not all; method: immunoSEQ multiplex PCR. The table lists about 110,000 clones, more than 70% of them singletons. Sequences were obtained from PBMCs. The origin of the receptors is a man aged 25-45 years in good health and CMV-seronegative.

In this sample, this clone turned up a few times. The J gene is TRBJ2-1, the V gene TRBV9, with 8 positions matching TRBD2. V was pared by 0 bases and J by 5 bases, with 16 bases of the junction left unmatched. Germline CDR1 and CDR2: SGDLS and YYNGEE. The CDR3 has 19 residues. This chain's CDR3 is CASSVVDRSVLAVDNEQFF. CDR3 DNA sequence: TGTGCCAGCAGCGTAGTAGACCGTTCGGTACTAGCGGTGGACAATGAGCAGTTCTTC.

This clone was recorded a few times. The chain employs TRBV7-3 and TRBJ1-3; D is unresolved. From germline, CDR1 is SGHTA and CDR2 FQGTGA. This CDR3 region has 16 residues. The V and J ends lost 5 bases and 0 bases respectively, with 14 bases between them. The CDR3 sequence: CASSLSTPYSGNTIYF. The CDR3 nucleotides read TGTGCCAGCAGCCTCTCGACACCTTACTCTGGAAACACCATATATTTT.

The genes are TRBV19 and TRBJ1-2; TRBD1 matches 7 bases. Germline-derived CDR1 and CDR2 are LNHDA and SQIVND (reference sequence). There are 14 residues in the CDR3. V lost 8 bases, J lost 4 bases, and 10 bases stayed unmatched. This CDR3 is CASAPDRVSYGYTF. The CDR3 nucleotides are TGTGCCAGTGCCCCTGACAGGGTTAGCTATGGCTACACCTTC.

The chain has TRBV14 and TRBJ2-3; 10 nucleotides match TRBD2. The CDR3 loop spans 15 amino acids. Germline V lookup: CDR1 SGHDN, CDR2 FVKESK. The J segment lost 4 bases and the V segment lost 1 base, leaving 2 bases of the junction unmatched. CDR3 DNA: TGTGCCAGCAGCCAAGGACTAGCGGGTGCAGATACGCAGTATTTT. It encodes CASSQGLAGADTQYF.

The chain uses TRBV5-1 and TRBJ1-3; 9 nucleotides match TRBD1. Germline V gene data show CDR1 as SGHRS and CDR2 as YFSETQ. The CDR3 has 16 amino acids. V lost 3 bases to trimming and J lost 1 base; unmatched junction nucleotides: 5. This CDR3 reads CASSWGQGGSGNTIYF. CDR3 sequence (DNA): TGCGCCAGCAGCTGGGGACAGGGAGGTTCTGGAAACACCATATATTTT.

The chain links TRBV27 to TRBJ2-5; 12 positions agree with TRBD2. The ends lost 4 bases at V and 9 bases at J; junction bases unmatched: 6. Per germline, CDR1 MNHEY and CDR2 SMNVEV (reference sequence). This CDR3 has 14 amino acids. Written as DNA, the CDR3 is TGTGCCAGCAGTTCGCCTAGCGGGGGGGAGGCCCAGTACTTC. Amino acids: CASSSPSGGEAQYF.

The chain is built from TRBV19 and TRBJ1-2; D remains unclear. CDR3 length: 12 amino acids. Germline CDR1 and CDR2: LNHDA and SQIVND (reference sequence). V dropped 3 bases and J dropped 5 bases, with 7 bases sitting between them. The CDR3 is CASSITEYGYTF. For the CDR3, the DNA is TGTGCCAGTAGTATCACCGAGTATGGCTACACCTTC.

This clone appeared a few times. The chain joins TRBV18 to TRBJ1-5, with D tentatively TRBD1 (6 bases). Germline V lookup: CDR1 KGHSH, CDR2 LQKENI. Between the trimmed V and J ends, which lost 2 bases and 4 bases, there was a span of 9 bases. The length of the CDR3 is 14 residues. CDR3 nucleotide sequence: TGTGCCAGCTCACCAACAGACAGGAATCAGCCCCAGCATTTT. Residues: CASSPTDRNQPQHF.

The CDR3 coding sequence is TGTGCCAGCAGCTTAGTAGTGTTGGGACAGGGAAGCACCGGGGAGCTGTTTTTT. Its translation: CASSLVVLGQGSTGELFF. The rearrangement uses TRBV7-2 and TRBJ2-2, with 9 bases identical to TRBD1. The V gene end was trimmed by 1 base and the J gene end by 4 bases; junction bases not matched to a gene: 10. The CDR3 runs to 18 residues. CDR1 and CDR2 from the germline V gene are SGHTA and FQGNSA.

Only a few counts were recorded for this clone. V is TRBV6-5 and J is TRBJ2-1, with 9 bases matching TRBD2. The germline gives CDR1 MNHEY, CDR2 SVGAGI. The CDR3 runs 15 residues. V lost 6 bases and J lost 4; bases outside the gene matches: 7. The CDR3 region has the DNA TGTGCCAGCAGCCCGGGACTAGCCTTTTACAATGAGCAGTTCTTC. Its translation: CASSPGLAFYNEQFF.